A single sample is the source of the 10 T cell receptor beta chains below, sequenced in a study of CD8 T cells in ankylosing spondylitis. TCRdb itself ran the 5' RACE reads through MiXCR, one entry per CDR3 protein. The sample lists 200,000 to 300,000 distinct CDR3 sequences; about 11% were seen once. The sample taken for sequencing was blood, either unsorted or a sorted T cell fraction (not recorded which). All receptors derive from a male donor with ankylosing spondylitis or in good health (not recorded which).

The sample holds many counts of this clonotype. The rearrangement joins TRBV6-1 to TRBJ1-6, with D perhaps TRBD1 (6 bases). Per germline, CDR1 MNHNS and CDR2 SASEGT. The CDR3 is 17 amino acids. V gave up 2 bases and J gave up 0 bases, with 11 bases separating them. CDR3 sequence: CASSERGSLSYNSPLHF. DNA of the CDR3: TGTGCCAGCAGTGAAAGGGGGAGCCTCTCCTATAATTCACCCCTCCACTTT.

Ten or more counts support this clonotype. The chain employs TRBV10-3 and TRBJ2-4; 11 nucleotides align to TRBD1. The J segment lost 8 bases and the V segment lost 10 bases, leaving 7 bases of the junction unmatched. The CDR3 sequence is 13 residues long. Per germline, CDR1 ENHRY and CDR2 SYGVKD. In nucleotides, the CDR3 is TGTGCCACGACCCCGGGACAGGGGGACATTCAGTACTTC. It yields the protein CATTPGQGDIQYF.

The chain is built from TRBV7-2 and TRBJ2-5; 7 bases align to TRBD2. Germline V gene sequence: CDR1 SGHTA, CDR2 FQGNSA. The CDR3 consists of 16 residues. Trimming took 0 bases from V and 5 from J; bases not matched to a gene: 9. CDR3 coding DNA: TGTGCCAGCAGCTTAGCGGGTAGCGGGCGAGGGGAGACCCAGTACTTC. Its translation: CASSLAGSGRGETQYF.

J is TRBJ2-1 and V is TRBV3-1, with 11 nucleotides matching TRBD2. Trimming removed 4 bases from V and 10 bases from J; junction bases left unmatched: 12. Per the germline V gene, CDR1 is LGHDT and CDR2 is YNNKEL (reference sequence). The CDR3 is 16 residues long. The CDR3 is CASSLGLAAKSGEQFF. In nucleotides, the CDR3 is TGTGCCAGCAGCCTGGGACTAGCGGCGAAGTCGGGAGAGCAGTTCTTC.

This clonotype was counted many times. The rearrangement uses TRBV27 and TRBJ2-1, with unresolved D. The CDR3 is 11 residues long. CDR1 MNHEY and CDR2 SMNVEV come from the germline V gene (reference sequence). V was clipped by 3 bases and J by 3 bases, with 0 bases between them. The CDR3 sequence: CASSFYNEQFF. CDR3 nucleotide sequence: TGTGCCAGCAGTTTCTACAATGAGCAGTTCTTC.

This clonotype was seen repeatedly, ten times or more. This chain uses TRBV4-1 with TRBJ2-3; the match to TRBD2 covers 10 bases. V lost 0 bases and J lost 4; bases outside the gene matches: 7. There are 17 residues in the CDR3. Germline loops: CDR1 MGHRA, CDR2 YSYEKL. The CDR3 DNA sequence: TGCGCCAGCAGCCAAGAAGGGGCTAGCGGGAGCGCAGATACGCAGTATTTT. Its translation: CASSQEGASGSADTQYF.

In its sample, this clonotype was seen many times. The chain recombines TRBV10-3 with TRBJ2-5, with D possibly TRBD2 on 6 matching bases. V was pared by 8 bases and J by 5 bases, with 15 bases between. The CDR3 contains 13 residues. Germline CDR1 reads ENHRY; CDR2 reads SYGVKD. CDR3 sequence reads: CAIGGTEKETQYF. The CDR3 region has the DNA TGTGCCATCGGGGGGACTGAAAAGGAGACCCAGTACTTC.

Many counts were recorded for this clonotype. V is TRBV27 and J is TRBJ2-1, with 7 positions matching TRBD2. The CDR3 has 13 residues. The V segment lost 4 bases and the J segment 7 bases; nucleotides outside the gene matches: 4. From germline, CDR1 is MNHEY and CDR2 SMNVEV (reference sequence). CDR3: CASSSRGSNEQFF. CDR3 sequence (DNA): TGTGCCAGCAGTTCTCGCGGGAGTAATGAGCAGTTCTTC.

At least ten counts were recorded for this clonotype. This chain connects TRBV10-2 to TRBJ2-1, with TRBD2 as a possible D gene (6 bases). CDR1 is WSHSY and CDR2 is SAAADI in the germline V gene. CDR3 length equals 14 residues. V gave up 7 bases and J gave up 2 bases, with 12 bases separating them. The CDR3 region has the DNA TGCGCCAGCAACGGGCGGGGTACCTACAATGAGCAGTTCTTC. It translates to CASNGRGTYNEQFF.

This clonotype was counted many times. The chain carries TRBV29-1 and TRBJ2-7; the D is unclear. Germline-derived CDR1 and CDR2 are SQVTM and ANQGSEA. This CDR3 region has 14 residues. Trimming took off 4 bases at V and 0 bases at J, with 13 bases between the two ends. The CDR3 DNA follows: TGCAGCGTTGCCGCGCGGCAGAGCTCCTACGAGCAGTACTTC. Translated, it gives CSVAARQSSYEQYF.